The present TCR beta chain was sequenced within a study of Graves' ophthalmopathy and Graves' hyperthyroidism. Findings and caveats of the study: Detected in blood as well were most expanded thyroid clonotypes with frequency above 0.001.

Transcripts of RNA were the source for amplifying TCR beta CDR3 regions. Second-round multiplex PCR came after a first-round RT-PCR that employed HTBI primers. TCRdb fed the multiplex PCR reads into MiXCR, producing one record per CDR3 protein. Found here are a few hundred thousand distinct CDR3 sequences, approximately 18% of them singletons; the top ten hold roughly 2.3%. Hyperthyroidism qualified as stable when ophthalmopathy did not develop within 18 months of follow-up. To note about this clonotype: The antigen remains undetermined.

The V and J ends lost 1 base and 3 bases respectively, with 9 bases between them. This CDR3 has 14 residues. The germline gives CDR1 MNHEY, CDR2 SVGAGI. The specimen was peripheral blood. The chain joins TRBV6-5 to TRBJ1-2; D remains ambiguous. This TCR derives from an adult woman with stable Graves' hyperthyroidism. In nucleotides, the CDR3 is TGTGCCAGCAGTTACTTGGGAGGAGACTATGGCTACACCTTC. Translating it yields CASSYLGGDYGYTF.